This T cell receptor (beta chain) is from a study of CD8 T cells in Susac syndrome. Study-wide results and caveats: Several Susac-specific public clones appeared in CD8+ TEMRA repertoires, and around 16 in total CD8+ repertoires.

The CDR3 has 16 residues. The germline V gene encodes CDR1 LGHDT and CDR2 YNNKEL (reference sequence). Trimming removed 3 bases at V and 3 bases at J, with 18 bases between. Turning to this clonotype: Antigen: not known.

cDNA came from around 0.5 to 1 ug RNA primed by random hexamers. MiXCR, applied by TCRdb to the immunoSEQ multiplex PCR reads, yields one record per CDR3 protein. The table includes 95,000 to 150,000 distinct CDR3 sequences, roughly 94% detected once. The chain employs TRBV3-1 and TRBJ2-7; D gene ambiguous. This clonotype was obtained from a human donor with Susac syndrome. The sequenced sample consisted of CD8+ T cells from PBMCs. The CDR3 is CASSHPPWAENYEQYF. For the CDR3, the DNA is TGTGCCAGCAGCCATCCCCCCTGGGCGGAGAACTACGAGCAGTACTTC.